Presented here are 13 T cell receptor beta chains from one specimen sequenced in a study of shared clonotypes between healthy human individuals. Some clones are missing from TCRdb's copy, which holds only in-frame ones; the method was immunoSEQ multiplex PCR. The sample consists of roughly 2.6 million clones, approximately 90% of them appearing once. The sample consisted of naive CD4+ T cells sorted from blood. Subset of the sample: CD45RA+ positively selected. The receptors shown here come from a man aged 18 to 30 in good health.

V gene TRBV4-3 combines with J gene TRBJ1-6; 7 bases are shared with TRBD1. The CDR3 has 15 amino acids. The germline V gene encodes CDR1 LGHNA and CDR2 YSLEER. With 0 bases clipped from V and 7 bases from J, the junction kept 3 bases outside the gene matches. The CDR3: CASSQEVQGNSPLHF. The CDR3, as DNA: TGCGCCAGCAGCCAAGAGGTACAGGGGAATTCACCCCTCCACTTT.

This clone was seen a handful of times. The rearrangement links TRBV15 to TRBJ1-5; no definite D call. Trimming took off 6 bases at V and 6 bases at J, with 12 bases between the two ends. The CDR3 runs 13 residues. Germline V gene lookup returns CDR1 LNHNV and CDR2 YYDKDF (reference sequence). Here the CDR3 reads CATRREGTQPQHF. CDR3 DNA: TGTGCCACCAGGAGGGAGGGCACTCAGCCCCAGCATTTT.

The CDR3 coding sequence is TGTGCCAGCAGCTGGGGGGGCCAGGGCGGCAATTCACCCCTCCACTTT. Translation gives CASSWGGQGGNSPLHF. The rearrangement uses TRBV5-4 and TRBJ1-6; D possibly corresponds to TRBD1 (6 bases). Trimming stripped 3 bases from V and 7 bases from J, with 17 bases between. Germline CDR1 reads SGHNT; CDR2 reads YYREEE (reference sequence). CDR3 length equals 16 residues.

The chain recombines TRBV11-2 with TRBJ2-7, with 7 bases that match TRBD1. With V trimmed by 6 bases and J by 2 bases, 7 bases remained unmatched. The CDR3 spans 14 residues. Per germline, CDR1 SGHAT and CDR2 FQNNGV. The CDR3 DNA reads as TGTGCCAGCAGGAGCGACAGGGTGACCTACGAGCAGTACTTC. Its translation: CASRSDRVTYEQYF.

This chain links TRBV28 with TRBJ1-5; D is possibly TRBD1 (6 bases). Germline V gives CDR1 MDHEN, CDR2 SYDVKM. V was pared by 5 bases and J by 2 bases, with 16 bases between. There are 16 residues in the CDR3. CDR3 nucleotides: TGTGCCAGCAGTCCCGGAGGGGGTAGCGGCAATCAGCCCCAGCATTTT. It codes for CASSPGGGSGNQPQHF.

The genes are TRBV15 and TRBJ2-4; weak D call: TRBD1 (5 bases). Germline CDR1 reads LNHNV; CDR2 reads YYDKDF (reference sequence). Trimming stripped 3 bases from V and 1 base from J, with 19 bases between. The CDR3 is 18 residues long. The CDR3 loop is CATSSDLDTLGAKNIQYF. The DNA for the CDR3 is TGTGCCACCAGCAGCGACCTGGACACGTTGGGGGCCAAAAACATTCAGTACTTC.

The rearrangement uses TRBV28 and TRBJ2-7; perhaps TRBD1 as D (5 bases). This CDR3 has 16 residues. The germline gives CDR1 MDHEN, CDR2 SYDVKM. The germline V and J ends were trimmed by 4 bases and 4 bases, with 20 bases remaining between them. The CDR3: CASSSPAARGTYEQYF. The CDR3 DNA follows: TGTGCCAGCAGTTCCCCTGCTGCAAGGGGAACTTACGAGCAGTACTTC.

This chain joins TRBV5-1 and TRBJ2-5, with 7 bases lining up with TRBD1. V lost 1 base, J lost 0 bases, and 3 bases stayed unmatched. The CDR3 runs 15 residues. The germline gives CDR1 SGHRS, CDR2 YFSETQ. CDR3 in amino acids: CASSLYDRDQETQYF. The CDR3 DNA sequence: TGCGCCAGCAGCTTGTACGACAGGGACCAAGAGACCCAGTACTTC.

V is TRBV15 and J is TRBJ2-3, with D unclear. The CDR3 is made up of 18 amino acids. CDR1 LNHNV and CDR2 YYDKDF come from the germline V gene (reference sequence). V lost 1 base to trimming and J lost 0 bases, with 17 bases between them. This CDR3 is CATSRGMAATFSTDTQYF. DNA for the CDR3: TGTGCCACCAGCAGAGGAATGGCGGCCACCTTCAGCACAGATACGCAGTATTTT. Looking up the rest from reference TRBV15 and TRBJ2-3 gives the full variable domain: DAMVIQNPRYQVTQFGKPVTLSCSQTLNHNVMYWYQQKSSQAPKLLFHYYDKDFNNEADTPDNFQSRRPNTSFCFLDIRSPGLGDTAMYLCATSRGMAATFSTDTQYFGPGTRLTVL.

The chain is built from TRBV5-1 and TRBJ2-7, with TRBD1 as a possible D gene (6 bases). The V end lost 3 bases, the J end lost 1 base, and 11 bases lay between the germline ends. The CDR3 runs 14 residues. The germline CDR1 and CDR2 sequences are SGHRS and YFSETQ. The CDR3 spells CASSSQTGSYEQYF. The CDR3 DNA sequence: TGCGCCAGCAGCTCTCAGACAGGTTCCTACGAGCAGTACTTC.

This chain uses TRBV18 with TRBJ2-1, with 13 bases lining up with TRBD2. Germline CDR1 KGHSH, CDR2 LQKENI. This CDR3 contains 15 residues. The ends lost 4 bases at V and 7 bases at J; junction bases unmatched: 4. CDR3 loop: CASSLGTSGANEQFF. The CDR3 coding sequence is TGTGCCAGCTCACTTGGGACTAGCGGGGCAAATGAGCAGTTCTTC.

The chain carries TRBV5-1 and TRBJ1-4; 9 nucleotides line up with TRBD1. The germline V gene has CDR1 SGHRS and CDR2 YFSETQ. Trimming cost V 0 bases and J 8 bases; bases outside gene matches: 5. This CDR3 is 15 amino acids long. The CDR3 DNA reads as TGCGCCAGCAGCTTGGGGGACAGGGACGAGGAAAAACTGTTTTTT. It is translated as CASSLGDRDEEKLFF. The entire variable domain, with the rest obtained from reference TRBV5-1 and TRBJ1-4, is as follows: KAGVTQTPRYLIKTRGQQVTLSCSPISGHRSVSWYQQTPGQGLQFLFEYFSETQRNKGNFPGRFSGRQFSNSRSEMNVSTLELGDSALYLCASSLGDRDEEKLFFGSGTQLSVL.

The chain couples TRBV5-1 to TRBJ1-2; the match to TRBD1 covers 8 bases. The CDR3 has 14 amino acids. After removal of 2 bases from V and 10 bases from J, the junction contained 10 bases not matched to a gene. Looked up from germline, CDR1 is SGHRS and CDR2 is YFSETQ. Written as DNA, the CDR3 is TGCGCCAGCAGCTTTCTAGCTGGACAGGGCGACTACACCTTC. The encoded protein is CASSFLAGQGDYTF.